Following are 6 T cell receptor beta chains from one sample sequenced in a study of shared clonotypes between healthy human individuals. Assay: immunoSEQ multiplex PCR; the TCRdb copy retains only in-frame clones and omits some. The table shows more than 2 million clones, with just under 95% occurring only once. CD45RO negativity and positive selection for CCR7 defined naive CD8 cells, a population that excluded terminally differentiated effector memory CD45RA+ cells. Sequenced input: naive CD8+ T cells from PBMCs. The source is a young man in good health. Some clones in this sample may be carry-over from other donors' samples.

Comment on this clone: This specimen includes other DNA sequences encoding the same CDR3. The chain recombines TRBV5-1 with TRBJ2-7; D unclear. Looked up from germline, CDR1 is SGHRS and CDR2 is YFSETQ. The CDR3 spans 14 residues. Trimming took off 0 bases at V and 0 bases at J, with 7 bases between the two ends. The CDR3 loop is CASSLVGSSYEQYF. CDR3 DNA sequence: TGCGCCAGCAGCTTGGTTGGAAGCTCCTACGAGCAGTACTTC.

The count of this clone is one. The rearrangement joins TRBV7-9 to TRBJ2-3; D gene ambiguous. The CDR3 spans 13 residues. Germline CDR1 reads SEHNR; CDR2 reads FQNEAQ (reference sequence). V was shortened by 3 bases and J by 4 bases, with 8 bases between the two germline ends. CDR3: CASSFSIPDTQYF. CDR3 DNA: TGTGCCAGCAGCTTTTCTATTCCAGATACGCAGTATTTT.

The rearrangement uses TRBV27 and TRBJ1-5; D unclear. V shed 5 bases and J shed 3 bases, with 17 bases lying between them. The CDR3 covers 16 residues. Per the germline V gene, CDR1 is MNHEY and CDR2 is SMNVEV (reference sequence). The CDR3 DNA follows: TGTGCCAGCAGTGACGGAACGGGGTTACACAATCAGCCCCAGCATTTT. Its translation is CASSDGTGLHNQPQHF.

The chain carries TRBV27 and TRBJ2-5, with D hard to call. The CDR3 sequence is 12 residues long. Trimming shortened V by 4 bases and J by 5 bases, and 8 bases separated the two germline ends. Germline-derived CDR1 and CDR2 are MNHEY and SMNVEV (reference sequence). The CDR3 DNA follows: TGTGCCAGCAGTTCACGGTGGGAGACCCAGTACTTC. It is translated as CASSSRWETQYF.

Notes on this clone: The sample has other DNA sequences that encode this CDR3 too. The chain links TRBV19 to TRBJ1-1; 7 bases line up with TRBD1. The CDR3 runs 15 residues. Looked up from germline, CDR1 is LNHDA and CDR2 is SQIVND (reference sequence). V was pared by 3 bases and J by 1 base, with 5 bases of the junction left unmatched. The CDR3 DNA reads as TGTGCCAGTAGTATTTCGGGGACAGAGAACACTGAAGCTTTCTTT. It translates to CASSISGTENTEAFF.

The V gene is TRBV2, the J gene TRBJ2-1; tentatively, D is TRBD2 (5 bases). From germline, CDR1 is SNHLY and CDR2 FYNNEI. The CDR3 spans 16 residues. V lost 3 bases and J lost 7, with 19 bases in between. CDR3 residues: CASSDARARSDNEQFF. The CDR3 nucleotides read TGTGCCAGCAGTGACGCGAGGGCGAGGAGCGATAATGAGCAGTTCTTC.